The 26 T cell receptor beta chains below were found in one sample sequenced in a study of blood T cells in healthy people across ages. The authors ran a second PCR of 7 to 11 cycles using a sample-barcoded 5' primer and a J-beta primer mix. TCRdb re-derived calls from the 5' RACE reads in MiXCR, one entry per CDR3 protein. The top ten hold approximately 0.71% of the sample, which has around 1,000,000 distinct CDR3 sequences, 25% seen once. The sample was also linked to a second study, of T cells of mothers and their children.

Source material: blood. These receptor sequences come from a girl aged 2 to 10 in good health.

V is TRBV20-1 and J is TRBJ2-7; possibly TRBD2 for D (7 bases). The closer fit of TRBJ2-1 to the DNA end suggests the J call may be wrong. The CDR3 runs 14 residues. Germline CDR1 and CDR2: DFQATT and SNEGSKA (reference sequence). The CDR3 reads CSAREGGPNNEQFF. CDR3 bases: TGCAGTGCTAGAGAGGGGGGGCCAAACAATGAGCAGTTCTTC.

Details on this clonotype: The CDR3 end shows no conserved phenylalanine or tryptophan, and so a read error is likely. The V gene is TRBV6-5, the J gene TRBJ2-1; the D gene is possibly TRBD2 (5 bases). CDR1 and CDR2 from the germline V gene are MNHEY and SVGAGI. The CDR3 spans 15 residues. V was shortened by 4 bases and J by 5 bases, with 15 bases between the two germline ends. The CDR3 sequence is CASSSSGLTNNEQFL. CDR3 coding DNA: TGTGCCAGCAGTTCTTCAGGACTTACGAACAATGAGCAGTTCCTC.

The CDR3 DNA sequence: TGTGCCATCAGTGGCACGGAGGATGTGGAAGCTTTCTTT. Residues: CAISGTEDVEAFF. J is TRBJ1-1 and V is TRBV10-3; D unresolved. CDR3 length: 13 residues. The V end lost 4 bases, the J end lost 8 bases, and 14 bases lay between the germline ends. CDR1 and CDR2 from the germline V gene are ENHRY and SYGVKD.

The chain employs TRBV11-2 and TRBJ2-5, with TRBD2 matching over 12 bases. The CDR3 consists of 17 residues. Unmatched junction bases numbered 11, after V lost 7 bases and J lost 2 bases. Looked up from germline, CDR1 is SGHAT and CDR2 is FQNNGV. The CDR3 nucleotides are TGTGCCAGCACCCCTACCCTACTAGCGGGAGGACAAGAGACCCAGTACTTC. Residues: CASTPTLLAGGQETQYF.

The chain couples TRBV20-1 to TRBJ1-2; D is ambiguous. Germline-derived CDR1 and CDR2 are DFQATT and SNEGSKA (reference sequence). Trimming removed 0 bases at V and 0 bases at J, with 8 bases between. The CDR3 runs 14 residues. The CDR3 DNA reads TGCAGTGCTAGAGATGAAAGAACTAACTATGGCTACACCTTC. Translating gives CSARDERTNYGYTF.

The table lists this clonotype with a few counts. This sequence joins TRBV29-1 and TRBJ2-4; D uncertain. The CDR3 has 14 amino acids. V gave up 6 bases and J gave up 0 bases, with 12 bases separating them. Germline loops: CDR1 SQVTM, CDR2 ANQGSEA. CDR3 amino acids: CSVLGRQAKNIQYF. CDR3 nucleotide sequence: TGCAGCGTCTTGGGTAGACAAGCCAAAAACATTCAGTACTTC.

V usage is TRBV6-6 and J usage is TRBJ2-1; D may match TRBD1 or TRBD2 (6 bases each). CDR3 length equals 15 residues. Germline loops: CDR1 MNHNY, CDR2 SVGAGI (reference sequence). Trimming stripped 4 bases from V and 0 bases from J, with 10 bases between. The CDR3 loop is CASSSEGGSYNEQFF. CDR3 in DNA: TGTGCCAGCAGTTCCGAGGGGGGCTCCTACAATGAGCAGTTCTTC.

In this sample, this clonotype turned up many times. The rearrangement links TRBV18 to TRBJ2-4; D is unresolved. Trimming took 0 bases from V and 1 from J, leaving 10 bases between them. This CDR3 is 16 amino acids long. The germline V gene has CDR1 KGHSH and CDR2 LQKENI. The CDR3, as DNA: TGTGCCAGCTCACCACCCCAGTCTCAGGCCAAAAACATTCAGTACTTC. Amino acid sequence: CASSPPQSQAKNIQYF.

This clonotype was observed a handful of times. The chain links TRBV29-1 to TRBJ2-5, with D tentatively TRBD2 (6 bases). Trimming removed 6 bases at V and 4 bases at J, with 15 bases between. The CDR3 loop spans 13 amino acids. Germline lookup yields CDR1 SQVTM and CDR2 ANQGSEA. For the CDR3, the DNA is TGCAGCGTCCGGGGACTTCTAGTAGAGACCCAGTACTTC. Protein sequence: CSVRGLLVETQYF.

Only a few counts were recorded for this clonotype. The rearrangement uses TRBV20-1 and TRBJ2-6; D uncertain. In germline, CDR1 is DFQATT, CDR2 SNEGSKA (reference sequence). Trimming removed 5 bases from V and 0 bases from J, with 8 bases in between. The CDR3 contains 14 residues. CDR3 sequence (DNA): TGCAGTGCTTTTACGGTCTCTGGGGCCAACGTCCTGACTTTC. This sequence encodes CSAFTVSGANVLTF.

This clonotype showed up just a few times. The V and J genes are TRBV6-1 and TRBJ1-2, with a weak D call TRBD1 (6 bases). Germline V gene sequence: CDR1 MNHNS, CDR2 SASEGT. This CDR3 region has 13 residues. The V end lost 5 bases, the J end lost 4 bases, and 11 bases lay between the germline ends. The CDR3 region has the DNA TGTGCCAGCAGTAACCGGGACATCTATGGCTACACCTTC. Translating gives CASSNRDIYGYTF.

There are a few counts of this clonotype. An end of the junction does not agree with germline; a read error may underlie this. The rearrangement joins TRBV6-5 to TRBJ2-5; TRBD1 is a possible D gene (7 bases). Germline V gene lookup returns CDR1 MNHEY and CDR2 SVGAGI. This CDR3 has 13 amino acids. In DNA form, the CDR3 reads TGTGCCAGCAGTTACGATAGGCGGGACAGCCTACAATTC. Translating it yields CASSYDRRDSLQF.

V usage is TRBV12-3 or TRBV12-4 and J usage is TRBJ1-6; D not certain. V lost 1 base to trimming and J lost 7 bases, with 17 bases between them. This CDR3 has 17 amino acids. CDR3 protein: CASSLGPSGGPNSPLHF. CDR3 coding DNA: TGTGCCAGCAGTTTAGGCCCTTCGGGAGGACCAAATTCACCCCTCCACTTT.

The V gene is TRBV5-1, the J gene TRBJ2-1; TRBD2 aligns across 10 bases. Germline V CDR1 and CDR2: SGHRS, YFSETQ. The V gene end was trimmed by 1 base and the J gene end by 7 bases; junction bases not matched to a gene: 8. The length of the CDR3 is 16 residues. The CDR3 DNA sequence: TGCGCCAGCAGCTTGCGAAGCGGGAGGGGAACGAATGAGCAGTTCTTC. Amino acids: CASSLRSGRGTNEQFF.

The chain recombines TRBV5-1 with TRBJ2-1; the match to TRBD2 covers 15 bases. The CDR3 has 18 amino acids. Trimming took 5 bases from V and 12 from J; bases not matched to a gene: 18. Germline-derived CDR1 and CDR2 are SGHRS and YFSETQ. In nucleotides, the CDR3 is TGCGCCAGCAGACTGAACCCGGGACTAGCGGGAGGTTCGAGCCCGCAGTTCTTC. It yields the protein CASRLNPGLAGGSSPQFF.

CDR3 nucleotide sequence: TGCAGTGCTAGAGAGAGTCAGGTTACAGGGGGAGATGGCTACACCTTC. It encodes CSARESQVTGGDGYTF. This chain uses TRBV20-1 with TRBJ1-2, with 8 bases aligning to TRBD1. Germline CDR1 DFQATT, CDR2 SNEGSKA (reference sequence). The CDR3 is 16 residues long. With 0 bases clipped from V and 6 bases from J, the junction kept 12 bases outside the gene matches.

This clonotype was counted only a few times. J is TRBJ2-5 and V is TRBV4-2, with 10 bases that match TRBD1. Matching the DNA end better, TRBJ2-7 makes the J call doubtful. The CDR3 sequence is 15 residues long. Germline CDR1 reads LGHNA; CDR2 reads YNFKEQ. In nucleotides, the CDR3 is TGTGCCAGCAGCCAAGGCGGGACAGGGGTCTACGAGCAGTACTTC. It codes for CASSQGGTGVYEQYF.

CDR3 protein: CASSPTLGNTIYF. CDR3 nucleotide sequence: TGCGCCAGCAGCCCCACGTTGGGAAACACCATATATTTT. The rearrangement uses TRBV4-3 and TRBJ1-3; no firm D call. The CDR3 totals 13 residues. Germline loops: CDR1 LGHNA, CDR2 YSLEER. The V end lost 4 bases, the J end lost 4 bases, and 8 bases lay between the germline ends.

V and J are TRBV5-1 and TRBJ1-1; no firm D call. V dropped 3 bases and J dropped 6 bases, with 12 bases sitting between them. CDR1 is SGHRS, CDR2 YFSETQ, per germline. The CDR3 covers 13 residues. The CDR3 sequence is CASSWDGVAEAFF. DNA of the CDR3: TGCGCCAGCAGCTGGGATGGGGTGGCTGAAGCTTTCTTT.

DNA for the CDR3: TGCAGCACCAGGGACCTCTATGGCTACACCTTC. It yields the protein CSTRDLYGYTF. The chain is built from TRBV29-1 and TRBJ1-2; maybe TRBD1 (5 bases). Trimming shortened V by 8 bases and J by 4 bases, and 11 bases separated the two germline ends. The CDR3 is 11 residues long. Germline loops: CDR1 SQVTM, CDR2 ANQGSEA.

Many counts were recorded for this clonotype. The genes are TRBV4-2 and TRBJ1-4; 7 positions match TRBD1. The germline V gene has CDR1 LGHNA and CDR2 YNFKEQ. V gave up 0 bases and J gave up 7 bases; unmatched junction bases: 8. The CDR3 has 16 amino acids. The CDR3 loop is CASSQEEGASSEKLFF. The CDR3 bases are TGTGCCAGCAGCCAAGAGGAGGGGGCCTCGAGTGAAAAACTGTTTTTT.

V usage is TRBV20-1 and J usage is TRBJ2-2, with D uncertain. The ends were cut back, 5 bases at V and 2 bases at J, with 6 bases in the middle. This CDR3 has 12 residues. The germline V gene has CDR1 DFQATT and CDR2 SNEGSKA (reference sequence). CDR3 DNA: TGCAGTGCTGGACGCAACACCGGGGAGCTGTTTTTT. It is translated as CSAGRNTGELFF.

This clonotype came up a few times. V gene TRBV11-3 combines with J gene TRBJ2-7; D uncertain. V shed 4 bases and J shed 4 bases, with 8 bases lying between them. The CDR3 loop spans 12 amino acids. Per germline, CDR1 SGHNT and CDR2 YENEEA. CDR3 residues: CASSSRDYEQYF. For the CDR3, the DNA is TGTGCCAGCAGCTCGAGAGATTACGAGCAGTACTTC.

This clonotype has a handful of counts. The chain links TRBV5-5 to TRBJ1-4, with D maybe TRBD1 (6 bases). The CDR3 runs 15 residues. The germline CDR1 and CDR2 sequences are SGHKS and YYEKEE (reference sequence). Between the trimmed V and J ends, which lost 2 bases and 3 bases, there was a span of 11 bases. CDR3 residues: CASSFVGTPNEKLFF. The CDR3 nucleotides are TGTGCCAGCAGCTTCGTCGGGACACCTAATGAAAAACTGTTTTTT.

As to this clonotype: One end of the junction varies from germline; a read error may be responsible. The genes are TRBV10-3 and TRBJ2-1; a weak D match, TRBD2 (5 bases). CDR3 size: 14 residues. Germline CDR1 ENHRY, CDR2 SYGVKD. The CDR3 nucleotides read TGTGCCATCAGGTCCGGGAATTCCTACAATAAGCAGTTCTTC. Its translation is CAIRSGNSYNKQFF.

J is TRBJ2-3 and V is TRBV12-3 or TRBV12-4, with 10 bases identical to TRBD2. Trimming removed 6 bases from V and 5 bases from J; junction bases left unmatched: 5. The CDR3 consists of 14 residues. CDR3 sequence reads: CASSARLAGDTQYF. The CDR3 nucleotides are TGTGCCAGCAGCGCAAGACTAGCGGGAGATACGCAGTATTTT.